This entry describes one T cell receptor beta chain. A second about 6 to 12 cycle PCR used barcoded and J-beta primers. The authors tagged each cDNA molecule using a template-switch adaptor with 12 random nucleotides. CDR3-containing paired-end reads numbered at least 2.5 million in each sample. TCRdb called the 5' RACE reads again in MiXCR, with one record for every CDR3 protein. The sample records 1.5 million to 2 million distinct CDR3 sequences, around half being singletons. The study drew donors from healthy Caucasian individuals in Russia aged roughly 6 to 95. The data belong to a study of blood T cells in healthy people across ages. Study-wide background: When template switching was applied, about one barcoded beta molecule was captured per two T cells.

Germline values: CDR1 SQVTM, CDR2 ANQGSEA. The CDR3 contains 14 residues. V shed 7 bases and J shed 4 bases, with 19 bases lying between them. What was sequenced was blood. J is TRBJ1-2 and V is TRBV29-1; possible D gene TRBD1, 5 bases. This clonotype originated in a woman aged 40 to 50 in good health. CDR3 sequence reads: CSAAVDLGTYGYTF. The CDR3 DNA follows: TGCAGCGCCGCCGTCGACCTAGGGACCTATGGCTACACCTTC. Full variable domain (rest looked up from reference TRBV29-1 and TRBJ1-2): SAVISQKPSRDICQRGTSLTIQCQVDSQVTMMFWYRQQPGQSLTLIATANQGSEATYESGFVIDKFPISRPNLTFSTLTVSNMSPEDSSIYLCSAAVDLGTYGYTFGSGTRLTVV.